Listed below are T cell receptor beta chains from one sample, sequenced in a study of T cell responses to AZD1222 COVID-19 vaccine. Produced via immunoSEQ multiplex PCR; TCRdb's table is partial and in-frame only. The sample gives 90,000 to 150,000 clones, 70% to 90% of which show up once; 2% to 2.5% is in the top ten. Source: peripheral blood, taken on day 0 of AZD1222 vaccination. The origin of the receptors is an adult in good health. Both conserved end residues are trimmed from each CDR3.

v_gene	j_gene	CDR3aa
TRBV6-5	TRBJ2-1	ASSKSGGPYNEQF
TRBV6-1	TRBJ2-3	ASSEGGRWGDTQY
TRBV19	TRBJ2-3	ASSRFTSGNSDTQY
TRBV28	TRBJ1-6	ASREGNSPLH
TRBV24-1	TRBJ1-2	ATSDARDRLGYGYT
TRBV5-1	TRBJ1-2	ASSLGGNYGYT
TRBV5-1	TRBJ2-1	ASSLASGRAVYNEQF
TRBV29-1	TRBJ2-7	SVGDRGLGGNYEQY
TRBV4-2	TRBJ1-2	ASSQDGGFNYGYT
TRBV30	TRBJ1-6	AWSVLNSPLH
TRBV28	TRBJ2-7	ASNTRTGGSYEQY
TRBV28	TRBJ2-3	ASSLGSGGTKGDTQY
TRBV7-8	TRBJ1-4	ASSFNLDEKLF
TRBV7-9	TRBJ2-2	ASSVRGRGTGELF
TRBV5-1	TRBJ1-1	ASSLGAMNTEAF
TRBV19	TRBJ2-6	ASSIGGWISSGANVLT
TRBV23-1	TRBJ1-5	ASSQRDYSNQPQH
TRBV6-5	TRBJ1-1	ASKRGTNTEAF
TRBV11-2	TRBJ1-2	ASSVQTGIGYGYT
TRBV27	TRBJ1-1	ASSFQGQMNTEAF
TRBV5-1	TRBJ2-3	ASSLAAGTGDTQY
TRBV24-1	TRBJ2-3	ATSAPGGDTQY
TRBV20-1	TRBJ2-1	SAWRNEQF
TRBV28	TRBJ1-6	ASSFFRGNSPLH